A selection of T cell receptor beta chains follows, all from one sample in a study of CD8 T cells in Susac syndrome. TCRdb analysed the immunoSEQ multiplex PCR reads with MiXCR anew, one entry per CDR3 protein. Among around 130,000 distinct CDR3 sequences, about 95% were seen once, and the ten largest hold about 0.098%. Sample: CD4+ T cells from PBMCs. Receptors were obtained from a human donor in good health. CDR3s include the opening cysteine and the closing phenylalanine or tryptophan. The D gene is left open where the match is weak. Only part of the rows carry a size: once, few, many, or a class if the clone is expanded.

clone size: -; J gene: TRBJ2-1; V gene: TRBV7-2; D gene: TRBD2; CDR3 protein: CASSLNGLAGEFF; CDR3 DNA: TGTGCCAGCAGCTTGAACGGACTAGCGGGGGAGTTCTTC
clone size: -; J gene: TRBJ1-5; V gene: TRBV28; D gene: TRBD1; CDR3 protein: CASSLGTGDNQPQHF; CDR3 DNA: TGTGCCAGCAGTCTCGGGACAGGGGACAATCAGCCCCAGCATTTT
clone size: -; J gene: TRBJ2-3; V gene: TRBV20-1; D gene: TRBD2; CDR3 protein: CSAQRGTSGSRDTQYF; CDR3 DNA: TGCAGTGCCCAACGTGGGACTAGCGGGAGCAGAGATACGCAGTATTTT
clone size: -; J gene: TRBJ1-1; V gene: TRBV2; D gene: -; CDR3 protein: CASSEVGQLNTEAFF; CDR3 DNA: TGTGCCAGCAGTGAAGTTGGGCAGTTGAACACTGAAGCTTTCTTT
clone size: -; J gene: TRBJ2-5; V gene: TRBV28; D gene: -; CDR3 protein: CASSLTRDTILETQYF; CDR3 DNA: TGTGCCAGCAGTTTAACCCGGGACACCATCCTAGAGACCCAGTACTTC
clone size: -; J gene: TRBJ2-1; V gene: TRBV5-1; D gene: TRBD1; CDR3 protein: CASSLTQGAVEQFF; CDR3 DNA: TGCGCCAGCAGCTTGACGCAGGGGGCTGTTGAGCAGTTCTTC
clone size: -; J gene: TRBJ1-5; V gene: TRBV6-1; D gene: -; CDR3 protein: CASRRAWTGNQPQHF; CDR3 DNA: TGTGCCAGCAGGAGAGCTTGGACGGGAAATCAGCCCCAGCATTTT
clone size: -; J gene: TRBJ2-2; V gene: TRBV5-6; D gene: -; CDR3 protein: CASSWGRTGELFF; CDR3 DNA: TGTGCCAGCAGCTGGGGGCGGACCGGGGAGCTGTTTTTT
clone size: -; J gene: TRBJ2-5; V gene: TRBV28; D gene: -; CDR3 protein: CASRGVGETQYF; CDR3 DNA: TGTGCCAGCAGAGGTGTAGGGGAGACCCAGTACTTC
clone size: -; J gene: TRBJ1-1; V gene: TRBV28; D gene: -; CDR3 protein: CASSPQAAGAFF; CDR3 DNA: TGTGCCAGCAGTCCCCAAGCCGCCGGAGCTTTCTTT
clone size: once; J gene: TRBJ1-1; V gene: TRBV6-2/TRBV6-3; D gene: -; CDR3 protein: CASSYSVGEAFF; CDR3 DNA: TGTGCCAGCAGTTACTCAGTGGGGGAAGCTTTCTTT
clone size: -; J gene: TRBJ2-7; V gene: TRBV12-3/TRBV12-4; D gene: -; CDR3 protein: CASTLHSGTPLSF; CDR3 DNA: TGTGCCAGCACCCTACATTCCGGGACACCTCTCTCCTTC
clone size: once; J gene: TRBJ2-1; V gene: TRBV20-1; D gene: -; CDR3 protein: CSARPLASHYNEQFF; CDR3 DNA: TGCAGTGCTAGACCTCTAGCGTCCCACTACAATGAGCAGTTCTTC
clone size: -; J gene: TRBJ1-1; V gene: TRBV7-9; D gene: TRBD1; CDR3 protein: CASTAGGWGTEAFF; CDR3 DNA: TGTGCCAGCACTGCAGGGGGCTGGGGCACTGAAGCTTTCTTT
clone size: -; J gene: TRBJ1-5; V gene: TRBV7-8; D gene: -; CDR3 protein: CASSLEPNQPQHF; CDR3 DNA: TGTGCCAGCAGCCTGGAACCTAATCAGCCCCAGCATTTT
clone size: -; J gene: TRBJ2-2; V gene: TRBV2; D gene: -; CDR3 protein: CASSEVGTQTGELFF; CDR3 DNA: TGTGCCAGCAGTGAAGTCGGGACCCAAACCGGGGAGCTGTTTTTT
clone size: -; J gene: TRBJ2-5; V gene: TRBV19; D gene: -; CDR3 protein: CASSLPTRGAQYF; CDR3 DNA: TGTGCCAGTAGTCTCCCGACCCGAGGGGCCCAGTACTTC
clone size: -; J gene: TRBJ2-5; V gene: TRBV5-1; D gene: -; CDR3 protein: CASSLDGGLETQYF; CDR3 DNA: TGCGCCAGCAGCTTGGATGGGGGGCTGGAGACCCAGTACTTC
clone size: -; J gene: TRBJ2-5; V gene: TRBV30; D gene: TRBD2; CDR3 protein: CAWSGTSGKRTQYF; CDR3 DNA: TGTGCCTGGAGTGGGACTAGCGGAAAACGGACCCAGTACTTC
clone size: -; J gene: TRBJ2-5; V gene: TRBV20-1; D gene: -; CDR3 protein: CSARDHGAKTQYF; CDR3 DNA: TGCAGTGCTAGAGATCATGGGGCAAAGACCCAGTACTTC
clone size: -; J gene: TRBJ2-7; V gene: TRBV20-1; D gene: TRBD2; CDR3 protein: CSAPLAGGPNEQYF; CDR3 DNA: TGCAGTGCTCCTTTAGCGGGAGGGCCCAACGAGCAGTACTTC
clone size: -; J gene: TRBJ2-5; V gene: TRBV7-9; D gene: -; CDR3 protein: CASSNTAGLMETQYF; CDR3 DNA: TGTGCCAGCAGCAATACGGCAGGGTTAATGGAGACCCAGTACTTC
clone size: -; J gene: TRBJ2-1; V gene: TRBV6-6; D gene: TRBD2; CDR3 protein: CASAGLAGNEQFF; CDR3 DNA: TGTGCCAGCGCGGGACTAGCGGGGAATGAGCAGTTCTTC
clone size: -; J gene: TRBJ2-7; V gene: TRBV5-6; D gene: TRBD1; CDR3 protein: CASSSTTGQGAISYEQYF; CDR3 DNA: TGTGCCAGCAGCTCCACCACTGGACAGGGGGCAATTTCCTACGAGCAGTACTTC
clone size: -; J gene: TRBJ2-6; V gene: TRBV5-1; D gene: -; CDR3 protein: CASTRDVKSSGANVLTF; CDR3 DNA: TGCGCCAGTACACGGGACGTCAAGAGCTCTGGGGCCAACGTCCTGACTTTC
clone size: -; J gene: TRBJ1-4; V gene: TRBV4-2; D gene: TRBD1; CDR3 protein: CASSQDRGAEKLFF; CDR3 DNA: TGTGCCAGCAGCCAAGACAGGGGGGCGGAAAAACTGTTTTTT
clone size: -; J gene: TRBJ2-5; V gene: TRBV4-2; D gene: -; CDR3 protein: CASSQVQAGTSETQYF; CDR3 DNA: TGTGCCAGCAGCCAAGTACAAGCAGGGACCTCGGAGACCCAGTACTTC
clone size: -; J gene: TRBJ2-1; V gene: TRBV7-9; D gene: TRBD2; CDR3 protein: CASSPPAGGVHEQFF; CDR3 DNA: TGTGCCAGCAGCCCACCAGCGGGAGGGGTCCATGAGCAGTTCTTC
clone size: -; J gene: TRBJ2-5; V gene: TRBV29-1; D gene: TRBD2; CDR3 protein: CSAGLAGRSETQYF; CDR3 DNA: TGCAGCGCCGGACTAGCGGGACGATCTGAGACCCAGTACTTC
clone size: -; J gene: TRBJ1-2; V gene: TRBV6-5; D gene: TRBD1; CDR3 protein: CASSYSYRGTNYGYTF; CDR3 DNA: TGTGCCAGCAGTTACTCTTACAGGGGGACTAACTATGGCTACACCTTC
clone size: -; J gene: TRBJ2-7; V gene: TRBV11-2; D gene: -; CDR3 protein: CASSLAREQYF; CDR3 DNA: TGTGCCAGCAGCTTAGCGCGAGAGCAGTACTTC
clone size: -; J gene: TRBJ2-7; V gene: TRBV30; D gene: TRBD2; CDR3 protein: CAGRTSGSYEQYF; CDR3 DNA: TGTGCCGGAAGGACTAGCGGGAGCTACGAGCAGTACTTC
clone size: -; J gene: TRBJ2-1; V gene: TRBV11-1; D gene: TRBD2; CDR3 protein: CASSSLRGSGGKYSWYEQFF; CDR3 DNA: TGTGCCAGCAGCTCCTTAAGGGGGAGCGGGGGGAAGTACTCATGGTATGAGCAGTTCTTC
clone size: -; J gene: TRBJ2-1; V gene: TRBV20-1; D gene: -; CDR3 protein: CSATGLISGGDEQFF; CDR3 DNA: TGCAGTGCTACCGGGTTAATTAGCGGAGGGGATGAGCAGTTCTTC
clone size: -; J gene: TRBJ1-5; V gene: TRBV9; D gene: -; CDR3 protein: CASSQDYNQPQHF; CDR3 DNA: TGTGCCAGCAGCCAAGATTATAATCAACCCCAGCATTTT
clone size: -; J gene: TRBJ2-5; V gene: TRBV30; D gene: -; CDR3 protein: CAWSVFQETQYF; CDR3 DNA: TGTGCCTGGAGTGTCTTCCAAGAGACCCAGTACTTC
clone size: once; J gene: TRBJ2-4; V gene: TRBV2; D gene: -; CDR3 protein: CASSEEGTERNIQYF; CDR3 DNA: TGTGCCAGCAGTGAAGAGGGAACAGAAAGAAACATTCAGTACTTC
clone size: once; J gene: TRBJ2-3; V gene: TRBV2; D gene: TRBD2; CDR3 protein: CASSGLAGGSDTQYF; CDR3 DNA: TGTGCCAGCAGTGGACTAGCGGGAGGTAGTGATACGCAGTATTTT
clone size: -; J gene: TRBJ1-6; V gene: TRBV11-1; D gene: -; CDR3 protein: CASSFRQGETSPLHF; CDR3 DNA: TGTGCCAGCAGCTTTCGACAAGGGGAAACTTCACCCCTCCACTTT
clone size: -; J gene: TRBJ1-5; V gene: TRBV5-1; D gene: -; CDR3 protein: CASSLLQDGLGPQHF; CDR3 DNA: TGCGCCAGCAGCTTGCTTCAGGACGGGTTAGGGCCCCAGCATTTT
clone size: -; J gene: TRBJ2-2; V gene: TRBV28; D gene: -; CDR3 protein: CASSWGSVNTGELFF; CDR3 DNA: TGTGCCAGCAGTTGGGGCAGCGTGAACACCGGGGAGCTGTTTTTT
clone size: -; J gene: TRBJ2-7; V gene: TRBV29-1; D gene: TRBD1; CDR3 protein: CSARTGDGEQYF; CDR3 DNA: TGCAGCGCCCGGACAGGGGACGGCGAGCAGTACTTC
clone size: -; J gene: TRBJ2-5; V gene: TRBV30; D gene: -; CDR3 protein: CAWSPPGLPGTQYF; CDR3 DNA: TGTGCCTGGAGTCCTCCGGGACTCCCAGGGACCCAGTACTTC
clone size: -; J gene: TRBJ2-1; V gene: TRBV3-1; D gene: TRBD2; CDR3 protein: CASRVDSGNYNEQFF; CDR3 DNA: TGTGCCAGCAGAGTTGACAGCGGGAACTACAATGAGCAGTTCTTC
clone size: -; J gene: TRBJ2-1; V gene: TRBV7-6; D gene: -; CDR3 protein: CASSLVTGAIKNEQFF; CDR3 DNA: TGTGCCAGCAGCTTAGTTACGGGAGCGATAAAAAATGAGCAGTTCTTC
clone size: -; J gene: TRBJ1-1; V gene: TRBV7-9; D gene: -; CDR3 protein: CASSFRPGGDTEAFF; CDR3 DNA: TGTGCCAGCAGCTTTCGTCCTGGGGGGGACACTGAAGCTTTCTTT
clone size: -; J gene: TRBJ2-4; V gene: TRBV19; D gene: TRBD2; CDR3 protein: CASSERAGTKNIQYF; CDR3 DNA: TGTGCCAGTAGTGAGAGAGCGGGAACCAAAAACATTCAGTACTTC
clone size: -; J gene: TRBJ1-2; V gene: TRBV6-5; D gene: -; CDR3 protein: CASSYSSTASYGYTF; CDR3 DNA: TGTGCCAGCAGTTACTCCTCGACAGCGTCATATGGCTACACCTTC
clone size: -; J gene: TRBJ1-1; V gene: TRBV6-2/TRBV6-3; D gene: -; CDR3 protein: CASSYPWLKKKTEAFF; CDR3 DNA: TGTGCCAGCAGTTACCCGTGGCTTAAGAAGAAAACTGAAGCTTTCTTT
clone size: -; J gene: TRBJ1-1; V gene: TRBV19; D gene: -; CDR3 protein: CASTLSQWNTEAFF; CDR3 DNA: TGTGCCAGTACGCTCTCACAATGGAACACTGAAGCTTTCTTT
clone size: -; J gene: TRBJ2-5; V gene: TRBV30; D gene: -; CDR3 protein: CAWSTQSTQETQYF; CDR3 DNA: TGTGCCTGGAGTACCCAGAGTACCCAAGAGACCCAGTACTTC
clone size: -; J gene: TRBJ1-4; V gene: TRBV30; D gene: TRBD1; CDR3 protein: CAWSLSDRKKLFF; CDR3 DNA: TGTGCCTGGAGTCTTTCGGACAGGAAAAAACTGTTTTTT
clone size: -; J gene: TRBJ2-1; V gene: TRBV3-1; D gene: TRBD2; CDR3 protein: CASTTSGTYNEQFF; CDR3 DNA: TGTGCCAGTACCACTAGCGGGACTTACAATGAGCAGTTCTTC
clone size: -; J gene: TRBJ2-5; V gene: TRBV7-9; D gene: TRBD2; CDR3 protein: CASSLGLAEQETQYF; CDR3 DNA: TGTGCCAGCAGCCTGGGACTAGCGGAGCAAGAGACCCAGTACTTC
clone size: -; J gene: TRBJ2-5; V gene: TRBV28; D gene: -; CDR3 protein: CASSLFPGGETQYF; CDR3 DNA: TGTGCCAGCAGTTTATTCCCAGGTGGGGAGACCCAGTACTTC
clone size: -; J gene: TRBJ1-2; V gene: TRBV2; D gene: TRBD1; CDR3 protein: CASRERLQGASYGYTF; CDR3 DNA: TGTGCCAGCAGAGAGCGATTGCAGGGGGCCAGCTATGGCTACACCTTC
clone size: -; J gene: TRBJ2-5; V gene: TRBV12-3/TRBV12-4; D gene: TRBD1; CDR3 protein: CASRPGTGQYQYF; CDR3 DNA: TGTGCCAGCAGGCCTGGGACAGGGCAATACCAGTACTTC